Presented here are 27 T cell receptor beta chains from one specimen sequenced in a study of T-cell memory formation after mild COVID-19. TCRdb itself ran the 5' RACE reads through MiXCR, one entry per CDR3 protein. The table lists about 440,000 distinct CDR3 sequences, about 19% of them singletons. Sequencing was done on a sample of PBMCs or a T cell subset sorted from them (not recorded which). These receptors were obtained from an adult woman who had mild COVID-19 (a few samples of this study predate the infection). Cell type and time point are not known.

The chain has TRBV5-1 and TRBJ1-5; no clear D gene. The germline V gene encodes CDR1 SGHRS and CDR2 YFSETQ. With 0 bases removed from V and 2 bases from J, the gap between germline ends came to 12 bases. The CDR3 is 16 residues long. The CDR3 region has the DNA TGCGCCAGCAGCTTGGAAGGGAACTTGGGCAATCAGCCCCAGCATTTT. As protein: CASSLEGNLGNQPQHF. Full variable domain (rest looked up from reference TRBV5-1 and TRBJ1-5): KAGVTQTPRYLIKTRGQQVTLSCSPISGHRSVSWYQQTPGQGLQFLFEYFSETQRNKGNFPGRFSGRQFSNSRSEMNVSTLELGDSALYLCASSLEGNLGNQPQHFGDGTRLSIL.

The gene calls are TRBV6-2 or TRBV6-3 and TRBJ2-7, with 7 nucleotides matching TRBD2. Germline V gene lookup returns CDR1 MNHEY and CDR2 SVGEGT. Trimming cost V 2 bases and J 1 base; bases outside gene matches: 8. The CDR3 runs to 16 residues. The DNA of the CDR3 is TGTGCCAGCAGTTACGGGGCGGGAGCCTATTCCTACGAGCAGTACTTC. Protein: CASSYGAGAYSYEQYF.

This chain connects TRBV6-2 or TRBV6-3 to TRBJ2-7; no clear D. V was cut by 6 bases and J by 1 base, with 22 bases left in between. Germline loops: CDR1 MNHEY, CDR2 SVGEGT. The CDR3 is made up of 17 amino acids. The CDR3 reads CASSPRRNMLESYEQYV. In DNA, the CDR3 is TGTGCCAGCAGCCCCCGACGTAATATGTTGGAGTCCTACGAGCAGTACGTC.

This chain connects TRBV7-3 to TRBJ2-7; D might be TRBD1 or TRBD2, each matching 5 bases. V gave up 4 bases and J gave up 12 bases, with 25 bases separating them. The CDR3 totals 15 residues. Germline values: CDR1 SGHTA, CDR2 FQGTGA. CDR3 amino acids: CASSSATPGPRPRYF. As DNA, the CDR3 is TGTGCCAGCAGCTCTGCTACTCCGGGACCCCGCCCGCGGTACTTC. Using reference TRBV7-3 and TRBJ2-7 for the parts outside the CDR3, the full variable domain is GAGVSQTPSNKVTEKGKYVELRCDPISGHTALYWYRQSLGQGPEFLIYFQGTGAADDSGLPNDRFFAVRPEGSVSTLKIQRTERGDSAVYLCASSSATPGPRPRYFGPGTRLTVT.

The rearrangement uses TRBV12-3 or TRBV12-4 and TRBJ1-2; the match to TRBD1 covers 10 bases. J lost 7 bases, V lost 5 bases, and 4 bases had no gene match. This CDR3 is 13 amino acids long. The CDR3 protein is CASSRQGAGGYTF. CDR3 bases: TGTGCCAGCAGTCGACAGGGGGCCGGTGGCTACACCTTC.

V usage is TRBV20-1 and J usage is TRBJ1-5; 10 bases agree with TRBD1. V shed 0 bases and J 7 bases; nucleotides not matched to a gene: 3. Germline assignment: CDR1 DFQATT and CDR2 SNEGSKA (reference sequence). This CDR3 has 14 residues. CDR3 sequence: CSARDRDRGQPQHF. The CDR3, as DNA: TGCAGTGCTAGAGATAGGGACAGGGGCCAGCCCCAGCATTTT.

The CDR3, as DNA: TGCGCCAGCAGCTTCGGGACCTCTGGGGCCAACGTCCTGACTTTC. It is translated as CASSFGTSGANVLTF. The chain uses TRBV5-1 and TRBJ2-6; D may match TRBD1 or TRBD2 (5 bases each). V was trimmed by 2 bases and J by 0 bases, leaving 6 bases between them. Germline V gene lookup returns CDR1 SGHRS and CDR2 YFSETQ. The CDR3 runs to 15 residues. Full variable domain (missing parts from reference TRBV5-1 and TRBJ2-6): KAGVTQTPRYLIKTRGQQVTLSCSPISGHRSVSWYQQTPGQGLQFLFEYFSETQRNKGNFPGRFSGRQFSNSRSEMNVSTLELGDSALYLCASSFGTSGANVLTFGAGSRLTVL.

The rearrangement links TRBV7-6 to TRBJ2-7; a possible D gene is TRBD2 (5 bases). The V end was cut by 6 bases, the J end by 7 bases, with 16 bases between. Germline-derived CDR1 and CDR2 are SGHVS and FNYEAQ. The CDR3 has 13 amino acids. The CDR3 nucleotides are TGTGCCAGCAGAACTAGGTCAGCGTTTGAGCAGTACTTC. This gives the protein CASRTRSAFEQYF.

This clonotype occurred a few times. The chain couples TRBV5-1 to TRBJ1-2, with 7 bases matching TRBD1. The CDR3 sequence is 16 residues long. CDR1 is SGHRS and CDR2 is YFSETQ in the germline V gene. The trim removed 0 bases at V and 4 bases at J, leaving 9 bases unmatched. The CDR3 DNA reads as TGCGCCAGCAGCTTGGCCCCCCAGAGGGGGCTCTATGGCTACACCTTC. This codes for CASSLAPQRGLYGYTF.

The gene calls are TRBV6-6 and TRBJ2-4; 13 bases fit TRBD2. CDR3 length equals 19 residues. Trimming removed 0 bases from V and 3 bases from J; junction bases left unmatched: 8. Germline V gives CDR1 MNHNY, CDR2 SVGAGI (reference sequence). The CDR3 protein is CASSYSLAGGKVGKNIQYF. In DNA, the CDR3 is TGTGCCAGCAGTTACTCACTAGCGGGAGGGAAAGTCGGCAAAAACATTCAGTACTTC.

This clonotype has more than one count but fewer than ten. The V and J genes are TRBV11-1 and TRBJ2-3; weak D call: TRBD2 (5 bases). Per the germline V gene, CDR1 is SGHAT and CDR2 is FQDESV (reference sequence). Trimming pared 1 base from V and 8 bases from J, leaving 13 bases between. CDR3 size: 14 residues. The CDR3 here is CASSLDSVRGTQYF. Written as DNA, the CDR3 is TGTGCCAGCAGCTTAGATAGCGTCCGGGGTACGCAGTATTTT.

This clonotype appeared a few times. This chain uses TRBV6-5 with TRBJ2-7, with D perhaps assigned TRBD1 or TRBD2 (5 bases each). This CDR3 has 15 amino acids. Trimming removed 6 bases at V and 0 bases at J, with 15 bases between. Germline CDR1 reads MNHEY; CDR2 reads SVGAGI. The CDR3 nucleotides read TGTGCCAGCAGAGCCCCGGGACGGAGCTCCTACGAGCAGTACTTC. Its translation: CASRAPGRSSYEQYF.

This chain links TRBV18 with TRBJ2-7; D perhaps matches TRBD2 (5 bases). Per germline, CDR1 KGHSH and CDR2 LQKENI. This CDR3 is built from 17 residues. Trimming cost V 3 bases and J 2 bases, with 20 bases left between them. The CDR3, as DNA: TGTGCCAGCTCACCCTCGGGCGGGCTCCGCCGACCCTACGAGCAGTACTTC. Translation: CASSPSGGLRRPYEQYF.

This clonotype has more than one count but fewer than ten. This chain connects TRBV6-1 to TRBJ1-2; 8 nucleotides match TRBD1. J lost 8 bases, V lost 2 bases, and 10 bases had no gene match. CDR1 is MNHNS and CDR2 is SASEGT in the germline V gene. The CDR3 covers 15 residues. DNA for the CDR3: TGTGCCAGCAGTGAATACCGGACAGGGAGTCGCGGCTACACCTTC. Its protein product is CASSEYRTGSRGYTF.

The gene calls are TRBV7-9 and TRBJ1-5; no clear D. V shed 6 bases and J shed 4 bases, with 13 bases lying between them. The CDR3 has 14 amino acids. Germline CDR1 SEHNR, CDR2 FQNEAQ (reference sequence). This CDR3 is CASSTSLGNQPQHF. The CDR3 region has the DNA TGTGCCAGCAGTACCTCCTTGGGTAATCAGCCCCAGCATTTT.

V usage is TRBV7-3 and J usage is TRBJ2-1, with a possible D match to TRBD2 (5 bases). The CDR3 contains 15 residues. V lost 1 base and J lost 7, with 14 bases in between. Germline V lookup: CDR1 SGHTA, CDR2 FQGTGA. The CDR3 DNA sequence: TGTGCCAGCAGCTTAATGCGGGCGGGCAGTAATGAGCAGTTCTTC. Translated, it gives CASSLMRAGSNEQFF.

This clonotype was observed a few times. V gene TRBV6-1 combines with J gene TRBJ2-3; possibly TRBD2 for D (6 bases). This CDR3 contains 15 residues. Germline-derived CDR1 and CDR2 are MNHNS and SASEGT. Trimming cost V 4 bases and J 0 bases, with 11 bases left between them. The CDR3 loop is CASSAPGLSTDTQYF. CDR3 coding DNA: TGTGCCAGCAGTGCTCCGGGACTTAGCACAGATACGCAGTATTTT.

There are a few counts of this clonotype. V usage is TRBV4-1 and J usage is TRBJ2-1; 9 positions match TRBD2. Germline CDR1 is MGHRA and CDR2 is YSYEKL. With V trimmed by 3 bases and J by 1 base, 4 bases remained unmatched. This CDR3 has 16 residues. CDR3 nucleotide sequence: TGCGCCAGCAGCCACCCTAGCGGGGAATCCTACAATGAGCAGTTCTTC. Its translation is CASSHPSGESYNEQFF.

This rearrangement joins TRBV7-9 to TRBJ2-5; the match to TRBD2 covers 13 bases. The CDR3 has 16 amino acids. Trimming cost V 5 bases and J 5 bases; bases outside gene matches: 8. Germline V lookup: CDR1 SEHNR, CDR2 FQNEAQ (reference sequence). The CDR3: CASSAGLAGRVETQYF. The DNA for the CDR3 is TGTGCCAGCAGCGCGGGACTAGCGGGAAGGGTGGAGACCCAGTACTTC.

This clonotype has only a few counts. The chain joins TRBV7-9 to TRBJ1-6; possibly TRBD1 for D (6 bases). The ends were cut back, 5 bases at V and 6 bases at J, with 14 bases in the middle. There are 15 residues in the CDR3. Looked up from germline, CDR1 is SEHNR and CDR2 is FQNEAQ (reference sequence). The CDR3 is CASSPPQGPNSPLHF. CDR3 bases: TGTGCCAGCAGCCCCCCGCAGGGGCCTAATTCACCCCTCCACTTT.

This clonotype was detected a few times. The chain employs TRBV7-7 and TRBJ2-3; no firm D call. The germline V gene has CDR1 SSHAT and CDR2 FNYEAQ (reference sequence). Deletions cut 5 bases from V and 7 bases from J, with 13 bases between. The CDR3 is 13 residues long. CDR3 nucleotides: TGTGCCAGCAGCGTACTTAGGCAGAATACGCAGTATTTT. This codes for CASSVLRQNTQYF.

This sequence joins TRBV5-5 and TRBJ1-2; D may be TRBD1 (6 bases). Germline CDR1 is SGHKS and CDR2 is YYEKEE (reference sequence). The CDR3 has 15 amino acids. V shed 0 bases and J shed 4 bases, with 13 bases lying between them. The CDR3 DNA sequence: TGTGCCAGCAGCTTGGGGGTGCAGGGGCTCTATGGCTACACCTTC. Translation gives CASSLGVQGLYGYTF.

This clonotype was seen a few times. The rearrangement uses TRBV24-1 and TRBJ2-1; TRBD1 matches at 8 bases. The ends lost 5 bases at V and 7 bases at J; junction bases unmatched: 9. The CDR3 is made up of 15 amino acids. Germline V lookup: CDR1 KGHDR, CDR2 SFDVKD. The CDR3 sequence: CATSGRTGKGNEQFF. The DNA for the CDR3 is TGTGCCACCAGTGGGCGGACAGGGAAAGGGAATGAGCAGTTCTTC.

This chain joins TRBV9 and TRBJ2-1, with 9 bases matching TRBD1. Germline CDR1 and CDR2: SGDLS and YYNGEE. This CDR3 comprises 15 residues. Trimming cost V 4 bases and J 3 bases; bases outside gene matches: 5. DNA for the CDR3: TGTGCCAGCAGCCCGGGGACAGGGTTCTACAATGAGCAGTTCTTC. Its protein product is CASSPGTGFYNEQFF.

This sequence joins TRBV5-6 and TRBJ1-6; 8 nucleotides align to TRBD1. V lost 4 bases, J lost 0 bases, and 9 bases stayed unmatched. CDR1 is SGHDT, CDR2 YYEEEE, per germline. The CDR3 has 18 amino acids. This CDR3 reads CASSPGDRLSSYNSPLHF. CDR3 nucleotides: TGTGCCAGCAGCCCGGGGGACAGGCTGAGCTCCTATAATTCACCCCTCCACTTT.

The table lists this clonotype with a few counts. This chain joins TRBV12-3 or TRBV12-4 and TRBJ1-1; D perhaps matches TRBD1 (6 bases). This CDR3 is 16 amino acids long. With 4 bases removed from V and 0 bases from J, the gap between germline ends came to 15 bases. CDR3 sequence: CASSSPGGEVNTEAFF. In DNA, the CDR3 is TGTGCCAGCAGTTCCCCGGGGGGCGAGGTGAACACTGAAGCTTTCTTT.

This clonotype showed up just a few times. CDR3 bases: TGTGCCAGCACCATCATAGGTTTGAATCAGCCCCAGCATTTT. It codes for CASTIIGLNQPQHF. The V call is TRBV12-3 or TRBV12-4, the J call TRBJ1-5; D gene unclear. The V end was cut by 7 bases, the J end by 4 bases, with 14 bases between. This CDR3 comprises 14 residues.